Listed here is a single TCR beta chain. Germline CDR1 reads SGHNT; CDR2 reads YYREEE (reference sequence). V lost 2 bases and J lost 4, with 13 bases in between. The CDR3 is made up of 15 amino acids. The data belong to a study of identifying expanded T cells in peripheral blood. Here immunoSEQ multiplex PCR was the method, and the copy in TCRdb shows in-frame clones only, minus some. The sample includes tens of thousands of clones, roughly 84% of them seen just once. What was sequenced was blood. The receptor's source is a person aged 18-69 years in good health. V usage is TRBV5-4 and J usage is TRBJ2-1; D not resolved. CDR3 residues: CASSLSGISYNEQFF. The CDR3 DNA is TGTGCCAGCAGCTTAAGTGGGATATCGTACAATGAGCAGTTCTTC. Combining the CDR3 with reference TRBV5-4 and TRBJ2-1 gives the whole variable domain ETGVTQSPTHLIKTRGQQVTLRCSSQSGHNTVSWYQQALGQGPQFIFQYYREEENGRGNFPPRFSGLQFPNYSSELNVNALELDDSALYLCASSLSGISYNEQFFGPGTRLTVL.